Included here is one TCR beta chain sequence, with context. Its antigen is currently unknown. CDR3 length equals 16 residues. Trimming left V 0 bases short and J 0 bases short, with 10 bases between. Germline CDR1 SGDLS, CDR2 YYNGEE. This specimen belongs to a study of CD8 T cells in ankylosing spondylitis. Study observations and caveats: Significant enrichment of disease-linked clones was reportedly seen in matched ankylosing spondylitis synovial fluid. Some of the motif variants had earlier been found in reactive arthritis patients' fluid and blood. Disease-linked clones proved CD8+ and comparatively uncommon in peripheral blood. It appeared that ankylosing spondylitis blood was characterized by a TCR beta motif of roughly 8 highly homologous variants.

Generation of TCR beta libraries employed quantitative 5'-RACE incorporating molecular barcodes. TCRdb reprocessed the 5' RACE reads with MiXCR, giving one entry per CDR3 protein. The sample includes about 700,000 distinct CDR3 sequences, 15% to 20% seen only once; the top ten take 15% to 20%. The sequenced material came from blood, either unsorted or a sorted T cell fraction (not recorded which). This clonotype was sampled from a male donor with ankylosing spondylitis. The V gene is TRBV9, the J gene TRBJ1-3, with unresolved D. The CDR3 DNA sequence: TGTGCCAGCAGCGTAGGGGGAGGGAACTCTGGAAACACCATATATTTT. It codes for CASSVGGGNSGNTIYF.